This T cell receptor (beta chain) was retrieved from a study of T cells in localized non-small cell lung cancer. Notes on the study in general: Higher T cell density in the blood was associated with longer overall survival, whereas higher adjacent-lung clonality associated with shorter survival. Paired adjacent lung recovered a median roughly 50 of the top 100 tumor clones. Only one tumor region was sequenced, so heterogeneity remains possible. Clonality peaked in uninvolved adjacent lung rather than tumor.

V was trimmed by 5 bases and J by 1 base, leaving 9 bases between them. Per germline, CDR1 SGDLS and CDR2 YYNGEE. This CDR3 has 13 amino acids. Measured with immunoSEQ multiplex PCR; TCRdb has only the in-frame clones, and not every one. The table lists about 40,000 clones, around 87% of them singletons. This clone was seen a handful of times. The antigen remains undetermined. V usage is TRBV9 and J usage is TRBJ1-1; a possible D gene is TRBD1 (5 bases). This specimen consisted of peripheral blood, obtained before any cancer treatment. The sequence was obtained from a man aged 40 to 70 with stage I lung adenocarcinoma. The chain's CDR3 is CASRGRSNTEAFF. For the CDR3, the DNA is TGTGCCAGCAGGGGACGGTCGAACACTGAAGCTTTCTTT. The whole variable domain, remainder taken from reference TRBV9 and TRBJ1-1, is DSGVTQTPKHLITATGQRVTLRCSPRSGDLSVYWYQQSLDQGLQFLIQYYNGEERAKGNILERFSAQQFPDLHSELNLSSLELGDSALYFCASRGRSNTEAFFGQGTRLTVV.